This T cell receptor (beta chain) was identified in a study of CD8+ T cells in alopecia areata. Both CD4+ and CD8+ T cells were separated by sorting PBMCs. The study's findings and limits: The study found higher clonality in lesional than normal scalp, especially in alopecia totalis/universalis.

The CDR3 length is 12 residues. V lost 6 bases and J lost 7, with 12 bases in between. Germline V gene data show CDR1 as MGHDK and CDR2 as SYGVNS. As the sequencing template, cDNA was produced by extracting RNA and reverse transcribing it. Clones were sequenced by immunoSEQ multiplex PCR, and TCRdb holds only the in-frame ones, with some missing. This sample has 85,000 to 110,000 clones, with approximately 60% found just once. This clone turned up a few times. Its specificity is not known. The sequence derives from a human donor in good health. The genes are TRBV25-1 and TRBJ1-2; weak D call: TRBD1 (6 bases). Input material: CD4+ T cells sorted from blood. The CDR3 spells CASSDRFAGYTF. In DNA form, the CDR3 reads TGTGCCAGCAGCGACAGGTTCGCTGGCTACACCTTC.